One sample yielded the 31 T cell receptor beta chains listed below, sequenced in a study of identical twins. TCRdb re-analysed the 5' RACE reads in MiXCR, keeping a single row per CDR3 protein. Of about 190,000 distinct CDR3 sequences in the sample, about a sixth were seen once. This sample was also put to use in a study of T cells expressing NK-cell markers.

The sequencing input was CD8+ T cells sorted from blood. These receptors originate from a young woman in good health.

The table lists this clonotype with a few counts. This rearrangement joins TRBV11-2 to TRBJ2-2; 9 bases align to TRBD1. CDR3 size: 16 residues. Per germline, CDR1 SGHAT and CDR2 FQNNGV. After removal of 1 base from V and 6 bases from J, the junction contained 6 bases not matched to a gene. As DNA, the CDR3 is TGTGCCAGCAGCTTAGCCTTCGGGACAGGGTCCGGGGAGCTGTTTTTT. This sequence encodes CASSLAFGTGSGELFF.

The chain employs TRBV7-2 and TRBJ2-7; D ambiguous. Per germline, CDR1 SGHTA and CDR2 FQGNSA. Trimming removed 8 bases at V and 0 bases at J, with 5 bases between. The CDR3 spans 11 residues. The CDR3 DNA sequence: TGTGCCAGCGCTGACTCCTACGAGCAGTACTTC. This gives the protein CASADSYEQYF.

This clonotype has more than one count but fewer than ten. The V gene is TRBV4-1, the J gene TRBJ2-1; D uncertain. V gave up 0 bases and J gave up 5 bases, with 14 bases separating them. The CDR3 extends over 16 amino acids. Germline V gives CDR1 MGHRA, CDR2 YSYEKL. The CDR3 DNA reads as TGCGCCAGCAGCCAAGATGGAGTAGAAAAAAACAATGAGCAGTTCTTC. Translation: CASSQDGVEKNNEQFF.

This clonotype was found a few times. The gene calls are TRBV29-1 and TRBJ2-7; TRBD2 might be the D (5 bases). Germline CDR1 is SQVTM and CDR2 is ANQGSEA. CDR3 length: 14 residues. The V end was cut by 1 base, the J end by 0 bases, with 10 bases between. In DNA, the CDR3 is TGCAGCGTTGAAGGTATGGGGAGCTCCTACGAGCAGTACTTC. This translates into CSVEGMGSSYEQYF.

The V call is TRBV6-1, the J call TRBJ2-7, with 9 bases identical to TRBD1. CDR1 is MNHNS and CDR2 is SASEGT in the germline V gene. V lost 6 bases to trimming and J lost 3 bases; unmatched junction nucleotides: 0. This CDR3 is 12 amino acids long. CDR3 amino acids: CASRGQGYEQYF. CDR3 coding DNA: TGTGCCAGCAGGGGACAGGGCTACGAGCAGTACTTC.

The V gene is TRBV9, the J gene TRBJ2-3, with D perhaps TRBD1 or TRBD2 (5 bases each). Trimming stripped 0 bases from V and 6 bases from J, with 14 bases between. Per germline, CDR1 SGDLS and CDR2 YYNGEE. This CDR3 is 15 amino acids long. CDR3 in DNA: TGTGCCAGCAGCGTAGCCGGCTGGTGGGGGGATACGCAGTATTTT. It codes for CASSVAGWWGDTQYF. Using reference TRBV9 and TRBJ2-3 for the parts outside the CDR3, the full variable domain is DSGVTQTPKHLITATGQRVTLRCSPRSGDLSVYWYQQSLDQGLQFLIQYYNGEERAKGNILERFSAQQFPDLHSELNLSSLELGDSALYFCASSVAGWWGDTQYFGPGTRLTVL.

This clonotype came up a few times. The chain has TRBV29-1 and TRBJ2-1; possibly TRBD1 for D (6 bases). Trimming left V 7 bases short and J 5 bases short, with 12 bases between. CDR3 length: 12 amino acids. CDR1 and CDR2 (germline): SQVTM, ANQGSEA. CDR3 sequence reads: CSAGQPDNEQFF. DNA for the CDR3: TGCAGCGCCGGACAGCCCGACAATGAGCAGTTCTTC.

In this sample, this clonotype turned up a few times. This chain joins TRBV6-5 and TRBJ2-1; D uncertain. The CDR3 runs 13 residues. The germline V gene has CDR1 MNHEY and CDR2 SVGAGI. V was clipped by 5 bases and J by 4 bases, with 9 bases between them. The DNA for the CDR3 is TGTGCCAGCAGTAACCTCCCGTACAATGAGCAGTTCTTC. Its translation is CASSNLPYNEQFF.

The V gene is TRBV30, the J gene TRBJ2-7; D tentatively reads TRBD1 or TRBD2 (6 bases each). Germline CDR1 reads GTSNPN; CDR2 reads SVGIG (reference sequence). Trimming removed 2 bases at V and 7 bases at J, with 9 bases between. The CDR3 contains 11 residues. This chain's CDR3 is CAWSKGGEQYF. The CDR3 bases are TGTGCCTGGAGTAAAGGGGGGGAGCAGTACTTC.

The rearrangement links TRBV20-1 to TRBJ1-2; tentatively, D is TRBD1 (6 bases). Trimming pared 0 bases from V and 2 bases from J, leaving 16 bases between. CDR1 and CDR2 (germline): DFQATT, SNEGSKA (reference sequence). The CDR3 is made up of 16 amino acids. CDR3 nucleotide sequence: TGCAGTGCTAGAGATCTACAGGGTGCGTGGAACTATGGCTACACCTTC. It specifies CSARDLQGAWNYGYTF.

This clonotype has just a few counts. The chain employs TRBV7-2 and TRBJ2-1; D is uncertain. This CDR3 comprises 12 residues. Germline CDR1 reads SGHTA; CDR2 reads FQGNSA. V was shortened by 4 bases and J by 8 bases, with 9 bases between the two germline ends. This CDR3 is CASSSASHEQFF. Here the CDR3 DNA reads TGTGCCAGCAGCTCCGCTAGTCATGAGCAGTTCTTC.

This clonotype was detected only a few times. The V call is TRBV9, the J call TRBJ1-2; D remains ambiguous. Trimming removed 3 bases at V and 6 bases at J, with 21 bases between. CDR1 SGDLS and CDR2 YYNGEE come from the germline V gene. CDR3 length: 16 amino acids. CDR3 DNA: TGTGCCAGCAGCGCGCTACGGGAAGAGACCTATGATGGCTACACCTTC. Its protein is CASSALREETYDGYTF.

The rearrangement links TRBV24-1 to TRBJ1-5, with D uncertain. Germline V gene data show CDR1 as KGHDR and CDR2 as SFDVKD. Between the trimmed V and J ends, which lost 10 bases and 6 bases, there was a span of 15 bases. The CDR3 loop spans 13 amino acids. The CDR3 sequence is CATNLVRPQPQHF. CDR3 sequence (DNA): TGTGCCACGAACCTGGTCAGGCCTCAGCCCCAGCATTTT.

This clonotype was recorded a few times. The chain has TRBV12-3 or TRBV12-4 and TRBJ2-1; D gene ambiguous. This CDR3 has 14 residues. The V gene lost 3 bases and the J gene lost 0 bases, with 6 bases spanning the gap. The CDR3 sequence is CASSFSFSYNEQFF. Written as DNA, the CDR3 is TGTGCCAGCAGTTTCTCCTTCTCCTACAATGAGCAGTTCTTC.

There are many counts of this clonotype. The gene calls are TRBV19 and TRBJ2-1; D is uncertain. The CDR3 consists of 12 residues. Germline assignment: CDR1 LNHDA and CDR2 SQIVND (reference sequence). V was shortened by 5 bases and J by 9 bases, with 11 bases between the two germline ends. Here the CDR3 reads CASSVGHGEQFF. CDR3 coding DNA: TGTGCCAGTAGTGTAGGTCATGGTGAGCAGTTCTTC.

This clonotype was seen at least ten times. The CDR3: CASSFLLEQFF. The CDR3 nucleotides are TGTGCCAGCAGTTTCCTACTAGAGCAGTTCTTC. V is TRBV12-3 or TRBV12-4 and J is TRBJ2-1; the D is unclear. CDR3 size: 11 residues. With 3 bases removed from V and 10 bases from J, the gap between germline ends came to 7 bases.

This clonotype has a handful of counts. The chain uses TRBV29-1 and TRBJ2-5, with TRBD2 identical over 9 bases. In germline, CDR1 is SQVTM, CDR2 ANQGSEA. The CDR3 runs to 13 residues. Losses at the gene ends were 7 bases for V and 3 bases for J; bases not matched to a gene: 6. CDR3 region: CSAATSGKETQYF. The DNA of the CDR3 is TGCAGCGCTGCGACTAGCGGTAAAGAGACCCAGTACTTC.

This clonotype was counted only a few times. The J gene is TRBJ1-1, the V gene TRBV19; 7 bases are shared with TRBD1. This CDR3 has 15 amino acids. In germline, CDR1 is LNHDA, CDR2 SQIVND (reference sequence). The V gene end was trimmed by 3 bases and the J gene end by 2 bases; junction bases not matched to a gene: 6. The CDR3 reads CASSIDRDVNTEAFF. The CDR3 DNA follows: TGTGCCAGTAGTATTGACAGGGATGTCAACACTGAAGCTTTCTTT. Drawing the rest from reference TRBV19 and TRBJ1-1, the complete variable domain is DGGITQSPKYLFRKEGQNVTLSCEQNLNHDAMYWYRQDPGQGLRLIYYSQIVNDFQKGDIAEGYSVSREKKESFPLTVTSAQKNPTAFYLCASSIDRDVNTEAFFGQGTRLTVV.

The genes are TRBV3-1 and TRBJ2-1, with D possibly being TRBD2 (6 bases). Germline V gene lookup returns CDR1 LGHDT and CDR2 YNNKEL (reference sequence). V gave up 4 bases and J gave up 0 bases, with 13 bases separating them. The CDR3 is 16 amino acids. The CDR3 coding sequence is TGTGCCAGCAGCCGGAACGGGAGACCCTCCTACAATGAGCAGTTCTTC. Protein product: CASSRNGRPSYNEQFF.

The chain employs TRBV27 and TRBJ2-2; D is undetermined. Trimming stripped 6 bases from V and 2 bases from J, with 4 bases between. The CDR3 extends over 12 amino acids. Germline values: CDR1 MNHEY, CDR2 SMNVEV (reference sequence). In DNA form, the CDR3 reads TGTGCCAGCAGATTTAACACCGGGGAGCTGTTTTTT. Its translation is CASRFNTGELFF.

This clonotype was seen a handful of times. The chain has TRBV5-1 and TRBJ2-3; D gene ambiguous. Trimming pared 5 bases from V and 1 base from J, leaving 17 bases between. The CDR3 has 16 residues. Germline lookup yields CDR1 SGHRS and CDR2 YFSETQ. The CDR3 here is CASRPLKGQGTDTQYF. CDR3 nucleotides: TGCGCCAGCAGGCCCCTTAAAGGTCAAGGCACAGATACGCAGTATTTT.

This clonotype turned up a few times. The CDR3 sequence: CASSYGMGSEQYF. The CDR3, as DNA: TGTGCCAGCAGTTACGGGATGGGCAGCGAGCAGTATTTT. V gene TRBV6-2 or TRBV6-3 combines with J gene TRBJ2-3; D is undetermined. The CDR3 runs 13 residues. Trimming removed 2 bases from V and 11 bases from J, with 14 bases in between. CDR1 is MNHEY, CDR2 SVGEGT, per germline.

The rearrangement joins TRBV29-1 to TRBJ1-2; 8 positions match TRBD1. V was pared by 4 bases and J by 6 bases, with 7 bases of the junction left unmatched. The germline V gene has CDR1 SQVTM and CDR2 ANQGSEA. The CDR3 spans 13 residues. For the CDR3, the DNA is TGCAGCGTTGGGAGTACCAGGGGGCATGGCTACACCTTC. It translates to CSVGSTRGHGYTF. The full variable domain, rest sourced from reference TRBV29-1 and TRBJ1-2, is SAVISQKPSRDICQRGTSLTIQCQVDSQVTMMFWYRQQPGQSLTLIATANQGSEATYESGFVIDKFPISRPNLTFSTLTVSNMSPEDSSIYLCSVGSTRGHGYTFGSGTRLTVV.

The chain employs TRBV9 and TRBJ2-7; perhaps TRBD1 as D (5 bases). The CDR3 has 14 residues. Germline CDR1 is SGDLS and CDR2 is YYNGEE. With 3 bases removed from V and 6 bases from J, the gap between germline ends came to 16 bases. CDR3 loop: CASSATNRFGEQYF. The CDR3 coding sequence is TGTGCCAGCAGCGCAACCAACAGGTTCGGCGAGCAGTACTTC.

This clonotype showed up just a few times. V gene TRBV9 combines with J gene TRBJ2-1; TRBD1 aligns across 11 bases. The CDR3 has 16 amino acids. Germline V gene sequence: CDR1 SGDLS, CDR2 YYNGEE. The V gene end was trimmed by 1 base and the J gene end by 7 bases; junction bases not matched to a gene: 7. CDR3 loop: CASSVYAGQGENEQFF. Here the CDR3 DNA reads TGTGCCAGCAGCGTATATGCGGGACAGGGGGAGAATGAGCAGTTCTTC.

The chain employs TRBV12-3 or TRBV12-4 and TRBJ2-7; perhaps TRBD1 as D (6 bases). The ends were cut back, 7 bases at V and 7 bases at J, with 23 bases in the middle. The CDR3 spans 15 residues. CDR3: CASTGLGATDREQYF. The CDR3 bases are TGTGCCAGCACAGGATTGGGGGCGACCGACCGGGAGCAGTACTTC.

This clonotype showed up just a few times. The rearrangement links TRBV10-3 to TRBJ1-1; D remains ambiguous. The germline gives CDR1 ENHRY, CDR2 SYGVKD. This CDR3 has 13 residues. The germline V and J ends were trimmed by 2 bases and 7 bases, with 11 bases remaining between them. The CDR3 DNA follows: TGTGCCATCAGTGAGAAAAAATCGATTGAAGCTTTCTTT. This sequence encodes CAISEKKSIEAFF.

The sample holds a few counts of this clonotype. The gene calls are TRBV12-3 or TRBV12-4 and TRBJ2-5, with TRBD2 matching over 10 bases. The CDR3 runs to 15 residues. Germline trimming cut 2 bases from V and 2 bases from J; bases unmatched to any gene: 2. The CDR3 coding sequence is TGTGCCAGCAGTTTAAGAGCGGGGGGGCAAGAGACCCAGTACTTC. Its protein product is CASSLRAGGQETQYF.

This CDR3 reads CSVQQGPGIQYF. CDR3 DNA sequence: TGCAGCGTTCAACAGGGCCCCGGCATTCAGTACTTC. The V and J genes are TRBV29-1 and TRBJ2-4, with D perhaps TRBD1 (6 bases). Germline V gives CDR1 SQVTM, CDR2 ANQGSEA. This CDR3 has 12 residues. Trimming left V 5 bases short and J 9 bases short, with 14 bases between.

This clonotype was seen at least ten times. The chain uses TRBV7-9 and TRBJ2-1; D unresolved. V was cut by 1 base and J by 5 bases, with 0 bases left in between. Looked up from germline, CDR1 is SEHNR and CDR2 is FQNEAQ (reference sequence). The CDR3 consists of 11 residues. The CDR3 nucleotides are TGTGCCAGCAGCTTAGACAATGAGCAGTTCTTC. Translated: CASSLDNEQFF.

The chain is built from TRBV27 and TRBJ2-1; perhaps TRBD1 as D (5 bases). CDR3 length: 15 amino acids. Germline V gives CDR1 MNHEY, CDR2 SMNVEV (reference sequence). The V gene lost 5 bases and the J gene lost 0 bases, with 11 bases spanning the gap. The CDR3 here is CASSDDSRSYNEQFF. The CDR3 nucleotides read TGTGCCAGCAGTGACGACAGCCGCTCCTACAATGAGCAGTTCTTC.